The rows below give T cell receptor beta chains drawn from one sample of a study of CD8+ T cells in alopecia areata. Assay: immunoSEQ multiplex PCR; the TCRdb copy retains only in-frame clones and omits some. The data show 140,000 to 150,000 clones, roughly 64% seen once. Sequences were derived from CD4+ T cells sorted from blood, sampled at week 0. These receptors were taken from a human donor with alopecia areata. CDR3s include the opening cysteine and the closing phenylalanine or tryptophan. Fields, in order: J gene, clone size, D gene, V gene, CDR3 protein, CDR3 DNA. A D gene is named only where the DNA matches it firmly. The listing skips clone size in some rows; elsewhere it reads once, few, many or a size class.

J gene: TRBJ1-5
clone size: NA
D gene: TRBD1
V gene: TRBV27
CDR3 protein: CASKTGGNQPQHF
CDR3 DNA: TGTGCCAGTAAAACAGGGGGCAATCAGCCCCAGCATTTT

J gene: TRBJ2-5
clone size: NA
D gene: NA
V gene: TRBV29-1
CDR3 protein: CSSSTRETQYF
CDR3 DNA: TGCAGCTCGAGTACGAGAGAGACCCAGTACTTC

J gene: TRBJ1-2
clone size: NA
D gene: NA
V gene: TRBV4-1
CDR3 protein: CASSPQTTRRDGYTF
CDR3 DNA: TGCGCCAGCAGCCCCCAAACGACGAGGCGCGATGGCTACACCTTC

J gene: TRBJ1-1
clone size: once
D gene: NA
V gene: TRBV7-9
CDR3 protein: CASSLSHMNTEAFF
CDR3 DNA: TGTGCCAGCAGCCTTTCCCATATGAACACTGAAGCTTTCTTT

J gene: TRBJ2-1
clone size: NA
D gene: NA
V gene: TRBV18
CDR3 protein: CASSPGLQDRRNEQFF
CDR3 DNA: TGTGCCAGCTCACCAGGATTGCAGGATCGCCGAAATGAGCAGTTCTTC

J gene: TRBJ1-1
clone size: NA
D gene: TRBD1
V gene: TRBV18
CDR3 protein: CASSPRTGTNTEAFF
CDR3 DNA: TGTGCCAGCTCACCCCGGACAGGGACGAACACTGAAGCTTTCTTT

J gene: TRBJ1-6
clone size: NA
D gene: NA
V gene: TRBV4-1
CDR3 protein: CASSPAGFGDNSPLHF
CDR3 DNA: TGCGCCAGCAGCCCCGCCGGGTTCGGGGATAATTCACCCCTCCACTTT

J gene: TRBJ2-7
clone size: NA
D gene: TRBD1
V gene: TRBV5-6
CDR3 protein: CASSYGDRGAGEQYF
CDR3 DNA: TGTGCCAGCAGCTATGGGGACAGGGGAGCCGGGGAGCAGTACTTC

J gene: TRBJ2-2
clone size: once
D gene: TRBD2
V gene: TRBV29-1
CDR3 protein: CSVGQAGIGELFF
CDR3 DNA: TGCAGCGTTGGTCAAGCGGGGATCGGGGAGCTGTTTTTT

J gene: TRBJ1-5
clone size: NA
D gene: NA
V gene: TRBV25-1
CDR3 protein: CASGGGSQPQHF
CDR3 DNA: TGTGCCAGCGGGGGGGGGAGTCAGCCCCAGCATTTT

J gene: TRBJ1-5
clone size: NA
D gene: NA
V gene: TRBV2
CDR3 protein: CASTVLGNQPQHF
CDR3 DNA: TGTGCCAGCACCGTCCTGGGGAATCAGCCCCAGCATTTT

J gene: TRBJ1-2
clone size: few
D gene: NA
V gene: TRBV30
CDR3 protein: CAWSDQVSYGYTF
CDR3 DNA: TGTGCCTGGAGTGATCAGGTCTCCTATGGCTACACCTTC

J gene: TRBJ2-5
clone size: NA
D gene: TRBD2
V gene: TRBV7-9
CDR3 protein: CASSRGGDQETQYF
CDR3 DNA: TGTGCCAGCAGCCGCGGGGGGGACCAAGAGACCCAGTACTTC

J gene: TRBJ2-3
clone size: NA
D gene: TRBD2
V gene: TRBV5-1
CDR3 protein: CASSLVTSGSTDTQYF
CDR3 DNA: TGCGCCAGCAGCTTGGTGACTAGCGGAAGCACAGATACGCAGTATTTT

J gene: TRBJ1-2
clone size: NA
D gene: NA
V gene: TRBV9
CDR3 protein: CASSVMAEANYGYTF
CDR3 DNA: TGTGCCAGCAGCGTAATGGCAGAAGCTAACTATGGCTACACCTTC

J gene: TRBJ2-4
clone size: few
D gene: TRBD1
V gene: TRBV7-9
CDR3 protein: CASSLTTGTKNIQYF
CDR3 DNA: TGTGCCAGCAGCTTAACGACAGGGACCAAAAACATTCAGTACTTC

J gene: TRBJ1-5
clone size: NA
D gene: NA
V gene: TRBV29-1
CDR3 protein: CSVGNTVNQPQHF
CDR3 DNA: TGCAGCGTTGGGAACACAGTCAATCAGCCCCAGCATTTT

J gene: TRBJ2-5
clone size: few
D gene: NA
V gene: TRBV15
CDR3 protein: CATSKEDVQETQYF
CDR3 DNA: TGTGCCACCAGCAAAGAGGACGTTCAAGAGACCCAGTACTTC

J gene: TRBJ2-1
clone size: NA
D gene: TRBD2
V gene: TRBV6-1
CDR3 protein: CASSEAGLATSRQFF
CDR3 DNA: TGTGCCAGCAGTGAAGCAGGACTAGCGACCTCACGTCAGTTCTTC

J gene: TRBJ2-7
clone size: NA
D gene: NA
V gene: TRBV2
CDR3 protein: CASSEGEQYF
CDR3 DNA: TGTGCCAGCAGTGAGGGCGAGCAGTACTTC

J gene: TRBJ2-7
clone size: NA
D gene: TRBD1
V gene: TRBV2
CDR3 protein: CASRVDRKEYF
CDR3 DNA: TGTGCCAGCAGGGTGGACAGGAAGGAGTACTTC

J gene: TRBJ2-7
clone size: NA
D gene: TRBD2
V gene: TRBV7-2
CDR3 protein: CASSYQGGTYEQYF
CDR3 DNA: TGTGCCAGCAGCTACCAGGGAGGGACCTACGAGCAGTACTTC

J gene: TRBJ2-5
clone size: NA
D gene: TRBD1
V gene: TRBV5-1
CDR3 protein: CASSLEGGSETQYF
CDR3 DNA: TGCGCCAGCAGCTTGGAAGGGGGCAGTGAGACCCAGTACTTC

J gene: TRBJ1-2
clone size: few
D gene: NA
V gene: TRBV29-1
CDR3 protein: CSAYLGLSGYTF
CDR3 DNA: TGCAGCGCCTACCTAGGTCTTAGTGGCTACACCTTC

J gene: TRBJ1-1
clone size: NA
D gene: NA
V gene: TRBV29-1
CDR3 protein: CSAKGGAEAFF
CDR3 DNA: TGCAGCGCCAAGGGAGGCGCTGAAGCTTTCTTT

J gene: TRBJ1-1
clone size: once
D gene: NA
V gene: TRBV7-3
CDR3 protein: CASSLTGDTEAFF
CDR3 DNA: TGTGCCAGCAGCTTAACGGGGGACACTGAAGCTTTCTTT

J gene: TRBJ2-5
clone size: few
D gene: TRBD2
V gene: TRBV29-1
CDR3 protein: CSVGERGGGETQYF
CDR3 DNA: TGCAGCGTTGGTGAACGGGGGGGCGGAGAGACCCAGTACTTC

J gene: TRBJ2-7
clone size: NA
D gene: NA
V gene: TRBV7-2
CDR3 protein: CASSLGRYEQYF
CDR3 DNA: TGTGCCAGCAGCTTAGGGCGGTACGAGCAGTACTTC

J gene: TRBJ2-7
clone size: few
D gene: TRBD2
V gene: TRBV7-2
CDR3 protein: CASRPPSGEYEQYF
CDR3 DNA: TGTGCCAGCAGGCCCCCAAGCGGGGAATACGAGCAGTACTTC

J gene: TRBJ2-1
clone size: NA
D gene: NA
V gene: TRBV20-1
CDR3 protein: CSAGRINEQFF
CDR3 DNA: TGCAGTGCTGGACGGATTAATGAGCAGTTCTTC

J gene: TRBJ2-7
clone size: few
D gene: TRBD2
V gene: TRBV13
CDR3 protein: CASSLFGSGGSYEQYF
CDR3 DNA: TGTGCCAGCAGCTTATTCGGGTCGGGGGGTTCCTACGAGCAGTACTTC

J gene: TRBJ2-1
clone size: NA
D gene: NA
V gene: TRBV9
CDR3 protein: CASSVTYNEQFF
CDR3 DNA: TGTGCCAGCAGCGTAACATACAATGAGCAGTTCTTC

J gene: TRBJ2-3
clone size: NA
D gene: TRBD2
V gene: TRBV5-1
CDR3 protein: CASSGGTSVYTDTQYF
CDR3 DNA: TGCGCCAGCAGCGGGGGGACTAGCGTTTACACAGATACGCAGTATTTT

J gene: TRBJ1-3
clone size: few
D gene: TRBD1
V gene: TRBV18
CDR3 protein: CASSRQGKAGNTIYF
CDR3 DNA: TGTGCCAGCTCTCGACAGGGAAAGGCTGGAAACACCATATATTTT

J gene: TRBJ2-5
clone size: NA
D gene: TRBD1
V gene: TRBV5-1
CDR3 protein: CASSPGTVEETQYF
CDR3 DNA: TGCGCCAGCAGCCCTGGGACAGTGGAAGAGACCCAGTACTTC

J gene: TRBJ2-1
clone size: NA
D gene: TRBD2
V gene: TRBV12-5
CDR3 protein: CASGLPWGTSRGEQFF
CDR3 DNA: TGTGCTAGTGGTTTGCCCTGGGGGACTAGCCGGGGTGAGCAGTTCTTC

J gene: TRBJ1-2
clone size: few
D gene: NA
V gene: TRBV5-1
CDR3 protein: CASGRGDTTRGYGYTF
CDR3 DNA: TGCGCCAGCGGACGGGGGGACACCACCAGGGGCTATGGCTACACCTTC

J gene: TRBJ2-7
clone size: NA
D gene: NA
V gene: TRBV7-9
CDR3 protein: CASSSRGDAPGYEQYF
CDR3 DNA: TGTGCCAGCAGCTCCAGAGGGGACGCCCCGGGTTACGAGCAGTACTTC

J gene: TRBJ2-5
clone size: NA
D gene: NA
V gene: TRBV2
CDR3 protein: CASKLTGGGQTQYF
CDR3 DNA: TGTGCCAGCAAACTTACAGGGGGAGGGCAGACCCAGTACTTC

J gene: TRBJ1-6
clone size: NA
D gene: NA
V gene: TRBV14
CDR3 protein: CASSQGRWNSPLHF
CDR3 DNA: TGTGCCAGCAGCCAAGGTCGATGGAATTCACCCCTCCACTTT

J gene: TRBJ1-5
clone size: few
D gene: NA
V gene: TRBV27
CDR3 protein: CASSLSQRNQPQHF
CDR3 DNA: TGTGCCAGCAGTTTATCGCAGCGGAATCAGCCCCAGCATTTT

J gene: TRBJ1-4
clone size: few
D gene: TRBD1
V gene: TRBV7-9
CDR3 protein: CASRGTGTGEKLFF
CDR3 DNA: TGTGCCAGCAGGGGGACAGGGACGGGAGAAAAACTGTTTTTT

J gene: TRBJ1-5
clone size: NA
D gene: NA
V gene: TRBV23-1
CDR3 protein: CASSQTSGEKSNQPQHF
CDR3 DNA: TGCGCCAGCAGTCAAACTTCAGGGGAAAAGAGCAATCAGCCCCAGCATTTT

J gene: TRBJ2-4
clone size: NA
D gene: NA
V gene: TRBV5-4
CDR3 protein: CASSLGQGQNIQYF
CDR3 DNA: TGTGCCAGCAGCTTGGGGCAGGGTCAAAACATTCAGTACTTC

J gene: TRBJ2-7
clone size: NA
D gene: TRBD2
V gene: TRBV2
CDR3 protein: CASSERLASSYEQYF
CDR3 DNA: TGTGCCAGCAGTGAAAGACTAGCAAGCTCCTACGAGCAGTACTTC

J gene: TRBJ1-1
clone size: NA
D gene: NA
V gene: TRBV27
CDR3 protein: CASSPRGDRITEAFF
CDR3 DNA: TGTGCCAGCAGTCCAAGGGGAGATCGTATCACTGAAGCTTTCTTT

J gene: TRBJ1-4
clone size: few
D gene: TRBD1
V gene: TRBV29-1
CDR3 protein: CSVGERGHEKLFF
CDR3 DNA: TGCAGCGTTGGCGAGAGGGGGCATGAAAAACTGTTTTTT

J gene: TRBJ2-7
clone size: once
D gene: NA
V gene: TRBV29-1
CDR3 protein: CSVELIQGLEQYF
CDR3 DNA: TGCAGCGTTGAACTTATACAGGGCCTCGAGCAGTACTTC

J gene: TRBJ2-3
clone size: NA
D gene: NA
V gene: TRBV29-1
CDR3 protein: CSGRYAQRAPDTQYF
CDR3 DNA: TGCAGCGGGAGATATGCCCAACGTGCGCCAGATACGCAGTATTTT

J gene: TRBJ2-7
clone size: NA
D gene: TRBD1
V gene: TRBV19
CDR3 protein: CASRPRAGGHEQYF
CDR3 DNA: TGTGCCAGTAGACCCCGGGCAGGGGGCCACGAGCAGTACTTC

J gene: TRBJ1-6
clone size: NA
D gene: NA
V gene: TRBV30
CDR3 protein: CAWSPRSGPSPLHF
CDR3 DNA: TGTGCCTGGAGCCCCCGCTCGGGCCCCTCACCCCTCCACTTT

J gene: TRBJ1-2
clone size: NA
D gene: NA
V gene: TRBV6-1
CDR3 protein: CASSELAPYGYTF
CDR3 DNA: TGTGCCAGCAGTGAACTGGCCCCCTATGGCTACACCTTC

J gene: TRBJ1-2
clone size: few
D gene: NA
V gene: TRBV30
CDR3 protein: CAWSVRYGYTF
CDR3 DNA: TGTGCCTGGAGTGTACGGTATGGCTACACCTTC

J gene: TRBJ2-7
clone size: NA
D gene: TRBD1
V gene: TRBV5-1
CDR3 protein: CASRTGTASYEQYF
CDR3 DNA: TGCGCCAGCAGGACCGGGACAGCCTCCTACGAGCAGTACTTC

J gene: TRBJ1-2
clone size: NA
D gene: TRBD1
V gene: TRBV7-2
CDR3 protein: CASTARGQGTVNYGYTF
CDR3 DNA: TGTGCCAGCACCGCGCGGGGACAGGGAACCGTTAACTATGGCTACACCTTC

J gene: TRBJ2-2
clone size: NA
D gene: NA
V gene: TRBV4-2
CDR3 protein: CASSLGGHSTGELFF
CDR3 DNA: TGTGCCAGCAGCCTTGGGGGGCATAGCACCGGGGAGCTGTTTTTT

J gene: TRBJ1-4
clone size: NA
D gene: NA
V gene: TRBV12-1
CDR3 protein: CASSPALDPNEKLFF
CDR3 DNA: TGTGCCAGCAGCCCCGCGTTAGACCCTAATGAAAAACTGTTTTTT